The subject of this entry is one TCR beta chain. Only one count was recorded for this clone. Its cognate antigen has yet to be identified. The sample holds no much larger clone one base away, and base qualities are not on file. This entry is derived from a study of control samples from healthy donors and cancer patients (dated by TCRdb to the early 2020s). Taken from cysteine to phenylalanine, the CDR3 has 13 residues. Left in the record is the CDR3 DNA by itself, 39 bases read in frame from the first base. The germline V gene yields SGHRS for CDR1 and YFSETQ for CDR2. V drops 0 bases and J drops 10 bases, leaving 13 bases in between. The library came from the immunoSEQ multiplex PCR assay. What TCRdb holds here is the immuneACCESS table cut down to in-frame rearrangements. Part of the clones is not present; checked against another copy, under half of the missing clones reflect an unresolved V gene, and the others are unexplained. This sample comprises 150,000 to 200,000 clones, around nine tenths of them detected only once. The ten largest clones take up around 13% of the sample.

The receptor comes from a man aged 30 to 39 in good health. The chain uses TRBV5-1 and TRBJ2-5; a tentative D call is TRBD1 (8 bases match). Sequencing was carried out using blood. The DNA sequence is as follows: TGCGCCAGCAGCTTGGAAGCGGGACAGGACCAGTACTTC. Translated, this gives CASSLEAGQDQYF.